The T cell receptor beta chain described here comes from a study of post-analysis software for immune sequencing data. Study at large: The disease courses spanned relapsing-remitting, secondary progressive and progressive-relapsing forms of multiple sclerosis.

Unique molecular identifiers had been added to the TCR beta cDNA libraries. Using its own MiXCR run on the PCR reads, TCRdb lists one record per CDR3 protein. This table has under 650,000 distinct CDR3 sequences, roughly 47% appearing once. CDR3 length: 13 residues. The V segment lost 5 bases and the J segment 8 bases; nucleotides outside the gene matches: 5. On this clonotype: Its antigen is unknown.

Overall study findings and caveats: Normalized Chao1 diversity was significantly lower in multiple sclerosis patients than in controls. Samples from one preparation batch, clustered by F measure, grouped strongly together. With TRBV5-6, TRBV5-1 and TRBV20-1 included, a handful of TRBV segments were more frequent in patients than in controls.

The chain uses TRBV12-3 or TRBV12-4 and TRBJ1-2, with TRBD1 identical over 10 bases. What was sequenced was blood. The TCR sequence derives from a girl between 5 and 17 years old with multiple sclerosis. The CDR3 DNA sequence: TGTGCCAGCAGTGAGATGACAGGGGGCGGCTACACCTTC. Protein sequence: CASSEMTGGGYTF.